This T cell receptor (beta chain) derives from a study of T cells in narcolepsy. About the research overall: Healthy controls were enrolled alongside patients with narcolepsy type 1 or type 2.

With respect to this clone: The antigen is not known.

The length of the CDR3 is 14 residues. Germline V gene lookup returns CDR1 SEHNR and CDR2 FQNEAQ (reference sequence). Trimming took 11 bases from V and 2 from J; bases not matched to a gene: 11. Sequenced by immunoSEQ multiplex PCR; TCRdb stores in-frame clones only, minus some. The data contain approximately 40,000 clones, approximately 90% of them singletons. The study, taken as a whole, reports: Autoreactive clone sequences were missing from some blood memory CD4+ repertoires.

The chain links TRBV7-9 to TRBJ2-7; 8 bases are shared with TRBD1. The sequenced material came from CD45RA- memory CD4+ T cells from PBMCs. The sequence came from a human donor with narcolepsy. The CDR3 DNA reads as TGTGCCTACGGGGGAGGACAGGGACCCTACGAGCAGTACTTC. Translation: CAYGGGQGPYEQYF. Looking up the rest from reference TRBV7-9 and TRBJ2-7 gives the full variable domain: DTGVSQNPRHKITKRGQNVTFRCDPISEHNRLYWYRQTLGQGPEFLTYFQNEAQLEKSRLLSDRFSAERPKGSFSTLEIQRTEQGDSAMYLCAYGGGQGPYEQYFGPGTRLTVT.